This T cell receptor (beta chain) derives from a study of T cells in Graves' hyperthyroidism and ophthalmopathy. The CDR3 totals 14 residues. Germline V CDR1 and CDR2: SGDLS, YYNGEE. The V gene lost 2 bases and the J gene lost 6 bases, with 14 bases spanning the gap. Amplification of TCR beta CDR3 regions was performed using RNA transcripts as template. Carried out on the TCR CDR3, a first-round RT-PCR used the HTBI primer set. TCRdb redid the calling of the multiplex PCR reads with MiXCR, one entry per CDR3 protein. The profile shows 500,000 to 750,000 distinct CDR3 sequences, around 16% of them singletons.

Sequenced input: blood. The clonotype was recovered from a woman in her 30s with Graves' hyperthyroidism. V and J are TRBV9 and TRBJ2-5, with TRBD1 as a possible D gene (6 bases). This CDR3 reads CASSVQEQGKTQYF. The CDR3 DNA sequence: TGTGCCAGCAGCGTTCAGGAACAGGGCAAGACCCAGTACTTC.